The 25 T cell receptor beta chains listed next were all sequenced from one sample in a study of beta chain features in type 1 diabetes. Sequenced material consisted of expressed TCRB transcripts (all of the isolated RNA was reverse transcribed). Libraries were prepared by immunoSEQ multiplex PCR; TCRdb keeps only in-frame clonotypes and omits some of them. Of 500,000 to 700,000 clones in the sample, 15% to 19% were seen once. Material: naive CD4+ T cells from blood. The receptors stem from a man between 18 and 29 years old in good health.

Regarding this clone: In the same sample, other DNA sequences code for this CDR3. V gene TRBV9 combines with J gene TRBJ2-6, with a possible D match to TRBD1 (5 bases). Germline CDR1 SGDLS, CDR2 YYNGEE. The germline V and J ends were trimmed by 1 base and 1 base, with 6 bases remaining between them. The CDR3 extends over 15 amino acids. The DNA for the CDR3 is TGTGCCAGCAGCGTACAGGGATCTGGGGCCAACGTCCTGACTTTC. This sequence encodes CASSVQGSGANVLTF.

The rearrangement joins TRBV10-3 to TRBJ2-7; 8 bases match TRBD2. The V segment lost 7 bases and the J segment 3 bases; nucleotides outside the gene matches: 11. The CDR3 totals 15 residues. Germline loops: CDR1 ENHRY, CDR2 SYGVKD. Here the CDR3 DNA reads TGTGCCATCAAAGCGAGCGGGGGATTACACTACGAGCAGTACTTC. It translates to CAIKASGGLHYEQYF.

This chain connects TRBV4-2 to TRBJ2-2; a weak D match, TRBD2 (5 bases). V dropped 4 bases and J dropped 3 bases, with 27 bases sitting between them. CDR1 and CDR2 (germline): LGHNA, YNFKEQ. This CDR3 spans 20 amino acids. The CDR3 reads CASSPNSPLPGFDDTGELFF. The CDR3 nucleotides read TGTGCCAGCAGCCCTAATAGCCCCCTCCCGGGGTTTGACGACACCGGGGAGCTGTTTTTT.

Only one count was recorded for this clone. J is TRBJ2-1 and V is TRBV11-2; no firm D call. CDR1 is SGHAT, CDR2 FQNNGV, per germline. Trimming left V 1 base short and J 3 bases short, with 10 bases between. This CDR3 has 15 amino acids. The CDR3 spells CASSLVFGNYNEQFF. The CDR3 DNA sequence: TGTGCCAGCAGCTTAGTATTCGGAAACTACAATGAGCAGTTCTTC.

This clone has just a few counts. This chain links TRBV4-1 with TRBJ2-7; maybe TRBD2 (6 bases). The CDR3 is 11 residues long. The V gene's germline CDR1 is MGHRA and CDR2 YSYEKL. V was pared by 0 bases and J by 10 bases, with 7 bases between. CDR3 nucleotide sequence: TGCGCCAGCAGCCAAGAGCGGGAACAGTACTTC. This translates into CASSQEREQYF.

The chain uses TRBV7-2 and TRBJ1-1; a possible D gene is TRBD1 (5 bases). Between the trimmed V and J ends, which lost 3 bases and 4 bases, there was a span of 18 bases. CDR1 and CDR2 (germline): SGHTA, FQGNSA. CDR3 size: 16 residues. CDR3: CASSFSAGLGGTEAFF. CDR3 coding DNA: TGTGCCAGCAGCTTCTCAGCAGGGCTGGGTGGCACTGAAGCTTTCTTT.

This clone was seen a single time. This chain connects TRBV19 to TRBJ2-7; 9 positions agree with TRBD1. The CDR3 contains 15 residues. Germline V gene sequence: CDR1 LNHDA, CDR2 SQIVND (reference sequence). Trimming removed 5 bases from V and 6 bases from J; junction bases left unmatched: 11. The CDR3 reads CASSPSRGQGFEQYF. The DNA of the CDR3 is TGTGCCAGTAGTCCTTCCCGCGGACAGGGGTTCGAGCAGTACTTC.

V and J are TRBV7-9 and TRBJ2-5; no reliable D call. The CDR3 sequence is 12 residues long. V was pared by 3 bases and J by 1 base, with 3 bases between. Germline V gene lookup returns CDR1 SEHNR and CDR2 FQNEAQ (reference sequence). The CDR3 sequence: CASSLTQETQYF. The CDR3 bases are TGTGCCAGCAGCTTGACCCAAGAGACCCAGTACTTC.

A few counts support this clone. This chain links TRBV29-1 with TRBJ2-7; tentative D call: TRBD1 (6 bases). The CDR3 covers 12 residues. V dropped 4 bases and J dropped 4 bases, with 11 bases sitting between them. Germline V gene lookup returns CDR1 SQVTM and CDR2 ANQGSEA. The CDR3 sequence is CSVVYGQYEQYF. The CDR3 DNA follows: TGCAGCGTTGTTTATGGACAGTACGAGCAGTACTTC.

This clone was recorded at least ten times. The chain recombines TRBV7-9 with TRBJ2-3; TRBD2 agrees at 12 bases. The CDR3 extends over 15 amino acids. V trimming: 5 bases; J trimming: 6 bases; junction bases outside the gene matches: 6. Germline CDR1 is SEHNR and CDR2 is FQNEAQ (reference sequence). As DNA, the CDR3 is TGTGCCAGCAGCCCACCCGGGACTAGCGGGGATACGCAGTATTTT. This gives the protein CASSPPGTSGDTQYF. Full variable domain (remainder filled in from reference TRBV7-9 and TRBJ2-3): DTGVSQNPRHKITKRGQNVTFRCDPISEHNRLYWYRQTLGQGPEFLTYFQNEAQLEKSRLLSDRFSAERPKGSFSTLEIQRTEQGDSAMYLCASSPPGTSGDTQYFGPGTRLTVL.

The V and J genes are TRBV7-9 and TRBJ1-5, with 9 bases that match TRBD1. Germline V gene data show CDR1 as SEHNR and CDR2 as FQNEAQ (reference sequence). Trimming cost V 3 bases and J 2 bases; bases outside gene matches: 8. CDR3 length: 17 residues. In DNA, the CDR3 is TGTGCCAGCAGCTTTTACAGGGGGCCCACTGGCAATCAGCCCCAGCATTTT. This encodes CASSFYRGPTGNQPQHF.

The chain carries TRBV11-2 and TRBJ2-7; D is undetermined. The length of the CDR3 is 11 residues. Trimming removed 6 bases from V and 3 bases from J, with 6 bases in between. Looked up from germline, CDR1 is SGHAT and CDR2 is FQNNGV. CDR3 DNA: TGTGCCAGCAGTCAAGTCTACGAGCAGTACTTC. This translates into CASSQVYEQYF.

This clone occurred a few times. The gene calls are TRBV5-4 and TRBJ1-3; D gene ambiguous. The ends were cut back, 0 bases at V and 0 bases at J, with 10 bases in the middle. CDR1 and CDR2 from the germline V gene are SGHNT and YYREEE (reference sequence). The CDR3 extends over 16 amino acids. CDR3 DNA sequence: TGTGCCAGCAGCTTGGACCTGTCGGTCTCTGGAAACACCATATATTTT. Translating it yields CASSLDLSVSGNTIYF.

This chain uses TRBV23-1 with TRBJ1-3, with 8 bases that match TRBD1. TRBV23-1 is an ORF, with its function uncertain. This CDR3 is 15 amino acids long. The trim removed 6 bases at V and 2 bases at J, leaving 6 bases unmatched. The CDR3 protein is CASSQRTGTGNTIYF. CDR3 bases: TGCGCCAGCAGCCAGAGGACAGGGACTGGAAACACCATATATTTT.

The CDR3: CASRARDRPSDEQFF. Here the CDR3 DNA reads TGTGCCAGCAGGGCCCGGGACAGGCCTTCGGATGAGCAGTTCTTC. The V gene is TRBV28, the J gene TRBJ2-1, with TRBD1 matching 8 bases. Unmatched junction bases numbered 12, after V lost 6 bases and J lost 8 bases. The V gene's germline CDR1 is MDHEN and CDR2 SYDVKM. The CDR3 spans 15 residues. The entire variable domain, with the rest obtained from reference TRBV28 and TRBJ2-1, is as follows: DVKVTQSSRYLVKRTGEKVFLECVQDMDHENMFWYRQDPGLGLRLIYFSYDVKMKEKGDIPEGYSVSREKKERFSLILESASTNQTSMYLCASRARDRPSDEQFFGPGTRLTVL.

The chain is built from TRBV6-1 and TRBJ2-7, with D possibly being TRBD2 (5 bases). The V end lost 3 bases, the J end lost 4 bases, and 19 bases lay between the germline ends. Germline CDR1 and CDR2: MNHNS and SASEGT. This CDR3 region has 16 residues. The CDR3 protein is CASSDPLRALWYEQYF. CDR3 DNA sequence: TGTGCCAGCAGTGACCCTTTGCGGGCGCTTTGGTACGAGCAGTACTTC.

This chain connects TRBV7-2 to TRBJ2-3; perhaps D is TRBD1 or TRBD2 (5 bases each). The V gene's germline CDR1 is SGHTA and CDR2 FQGNSA. The CDR3 runs to 14 residues. V gave up 6 bases and J gave up 3 bases, with 13 bases separating them. CDR3 protein: CASRNRGATDTQYF. CDR3 coding DNA: TGTGCCAGCAGAAACCGAGGGGCTACAGATACGCAGTATTTT.

This clone occurred a few times. The V and J genes are TRBV21-1 and TRBJ2-3; the table's TRBD2 call for D was not verified on the DNA. TRBV21-1 is described as a pseudogene. The CDR3 runs 15 residues. Here the CDR3 reads CASSKEREGTDTQYF. CDR3 DNA sequence: TGTGCCAGCAGCAAAGAGAGGGAGGGCACAGATACGCAGTATTTT.

In its sample, this clone was seen many times. The chain is built from TRBV10-3 and TRBJ2-6; D possibly corresponds to TRBD1 (6 bases). This CDR3 spans 15 amino acids. Trimming took off 8 bases at V and 4 bases at J, with 15 bases between the two ends. Per germline, CDR1 ENHRY and CDR2 SYGVKD. CDR3 loop: CAIGGLRGGANVLTF. The CDR3 nucleotides read TGTGCCATCGGGGGCTTACGTGGAGGGGCCAACGTCCTGACTTTC.

V usage is TRBV5-6 and J usage is TRBJ2-7; D is perhaps TRBD1 (6 bases). Germline V gene sequence: CDR1 SGHDT, CDR2 YYEEEE. This CDR3 has 12 amino acids. Trimming cost V 2 bases and J 6 bases, with 9 bases left between them. CDR3 amino acids: CASSFTGSEQYF. The DNA for the CDR3 is TGTGCCAGCAGCTTTACAGGGAGCGAGCAGTACTTC.

This clone was counted a single time. This sequence joins TRBV6-5 and TRBJ2-7; 9 nucleotides align to TRBD1. V shed 4 bases, J shed 2 bases, and the junction held 3 bases outside the gene matches. The CDR3 spans 14 residues. In germline, CDR1 is MNHEY, CDR2 SVGAGI. For the CDR3, the DNA is TGTGCCAGCAGTTTGAGACAGGGGGCCTACGAGCAGTACTTC. As protein: CASSLRQGAYEQYF.

The J gene is TRBJ2-2, the V gene TRBV5-1; 11 positions match TRBD2. Trimming at V came to 3 bases and at J to 4 bases, leaving 2 bases not matched to a gene. This CDR3 region has 15 residues. Germline V CDR1 and CDR2: SGHRS, YFSETQ. CDR3 sequence reads: CASSYGTSGTGELFF. For the CDR3, the DNA is TGCGCCAGCAGCTACGGGACTAGCGGCACCGGGGAGCTGTTTTTT. The full variable domain, completed using reference TRBV5-1 and TRBJ2-2, is KAGVTQTPRYLIKTRGQQVTLSCSPISGHRSVSWYQQTPGQGLQFLFEYFSETQRNKGNFPGRFSGRQFSNSRSEMNVSTLELGDSALYLCASSYGTSGTGELFFGEGSRLTVL.

CDR3 DNA sequence: TGTGCCAGCAGCTTAGTTCTCGGGGACACTGAAGCTTTCTTT. It yields the protein CASSLVLGDTEAFF. The V call is TRBV7-9, the J call TRBJ1-1; D remains ambiguous. This CDR3 region has 14 residues. V lost 1 base and J lost 3, with 9 bases in between. Germline CDR1 is SEHNR and CDR2 is FQNEAQ (reference sequence).

The genes are TRBV13 and TRBJ1-1; D is perhaps TRBD1 (6 bases). Germline values: CDR1 PRHDT, CDR2 FYEKMQ (reference sequence). The CDR3 spans 17 residues. Trimming cost V 5 bases and J 0 bases, with 19 bases left between them. The DNA for the CDR3 is TGTGCCAGCAGCCCCATCCCAGGGGCCCCCTTGAACACTGAAGCTTTCTTT. This sequence encodes CASSPIPGAPLNTEAFF.

This clone was counted between two and nine times. This sequence joins TRBV5-4 and TRBJ2-1; the D is unclear. Germline CDR1 reads SGHNT; CDR2 reads YYREEE (reference sequence). CDR3 length: 16 amino acids. Trimming shortened V by 3 bases and J by 1 base, and 14 bases separated the two germline ends. The CDR3 sequence is CASSSARASSYNEQFF. CDR3 coding DNA: TGTGCCAGCAGCTCGGCCCGTGCCAGTTCCTACAATGAGCAGTTCTTC.